The 11 T cell receptor beta chains presented below share a single source sample, sequenced in a study of blood T cell repertoires in COVID-19. TCRdb's copy holds only in-frame clones and misses some; the assay was immunoSEQ multiplex PCR. The data contain 360,000 or so clones, about 88% of them singletons. The sequenced sample was PBMCs or T cells enriched from blood (not recorded which). Receptor source: a woman in her thirties who had recovered from COVID-19.

This chain joins TRBV5-1 and TRBJ2-5; 8 nucleotides align to TRBD2. This CDR3 has 16 amino acids. CDR1 is SGHRS, CDR2 YFSETQ, per germline. The V gene end was trimmed by 3 bases and the J gene end by 5 bases; junction bases not matched to a gene: 12. The CDR3 loop reads CASSSQRGTPGETQYF. The CDR3 nucleotides are TGCGCCAGCAGCTCCCAGCGGGGGACCCCCGGGGAGACCCAGTACTTC.

The chain recombines TRBV6-5 with TRBJ1-1, with D hard to call. The CDR3 sequence is 15 residues long. Trimming removed 0 bases at V and 3 bases at J, with 11 bases between. CDR1 MNHEY and CDR2 SVGAGI come from the germline V gene. CDR3 in DNA: TGTGCCAGCAGTTACTCTGTGGTAGCAGACACTGAAGCTTTCTTT. This gives the protein CASSYSVVADTEAFF.

This rearrangement joins TRBV5-1 to TRBJ2-7; perhaps TRBD2 as D (6 bases). Trimming pared 3 bases from V and 3 bases from J, leaving 13 bases between. The CDR3 length is 14 residues. Per the germline V gene, CDR1 is SGHRS and CDR2 is YFSETQ. The CDR3 DNA is TGCGCCAGCAGCTCGGGACTCGCCCTCTACGAGCAGTACTTC. Amino acid sequence: CASSSGLALYEQYF.

The CDR3 spells CASSPGVGSYNEQFF. In DNA, the CDR3 is TGTGCCAGCAGTCCCGGGGTGGGCTCCTACAATGAGCAGTTCTTC. J is TRBJ2-1 and V is TRBV4-2; maybe TRBD2 (5 bases). The CDR3 is 15 amino acids. V lost 6 bases and J lost 0, with 12 bases in between. The germline gives CDR1 LGHNA, CDR2 YNFKEQ.

The chain combines TRBV28 with TRBJ1-2; D unresolved. V was trimmed by 6 bases and J by 3 bases, leaving 11 bases between them. Germline V gene sequence: CDR1 MDHEN, CDR2 SYDVKM. The length of the CDR3 is 13 residues. CDR3 DNA: TGTGCCAGCAGCTCCAGACATGACTATGGCTACACCTTC. Amino acid sequence: CASSSRHDYGYTF.

V gene TRBV6-5 combines with J gene TRBJ1-5; 8 bases map to TRBD1. This CDR3 region has 14 residues. Per the germline V gene, CDR1 is MNHEY and CDR2 is SVGAGI. Trimming cost V 7 bases and J 7 bases; bases outside gene matches: 9. This CDR3 reads CASTPDRDSQPQHF. The DNA of the CDR3 is TGTGCCAGCACCCCGGACAGGGACAGCCAGCCCCAGCATTTT.

V usage is TRBV3-1 (or the pseudogene TRBV3-2) and J usage is TRBJ2-1, with D perhaps TRBD2 (5 bases). Germline V gene lookup returns CDR1 LGHDT and CDR2 YNNKEL (reference sequence). The ends were cut back, 1 base at V and 10 bases at J, with 20 bases in the middle. CDR3 size: 16 residues. CDR3 protein: CASSQAKGHLTGEQFF. The DNA of the CDR3 is TGTGCCAGCAGCCAAGCTAAAGGCCATCTTACGGGGGAGCAGTTCTTC.

In the case of this clone: Other DNA sequences of this sample code for an identical CDR3. This chain joins TRBV3-1 (or the pseudogene TRBV3-2) and TRBJ1-6, with 8 bases fitting TRBD1. CDR3 length: 14 residues. Per germline, CDR1 LGHDT and CDR2 YNNKEL (reference sequence). Losses at the gene ends were 1 base for V and 10 bases for J; bases not matched to a gene: 3. In nucleotides, the CDR3 is TGTGCCAGCAGCCAAGGACAGGGGAAATCACCCCTCCACTTT. Translation: CASSQGQGKSPLHF.

The J gene is TRBJ2-3, the V gene TRBV7-8; no definite D call. Germline V gene data show CDR1 as SGHVS and CDR2 as FQNEAQ. Trimming stripped 8 bases from V and 2 bases from J, with 5 bases between. The length of the CDR3 is 11 residues. The CDR3 region is CASQNTDTQYF. The CDR3 bases are TGTGCCAGCCAGAACACAGATACGCAGTATTTT.

The V and J genes are TRBV7-6 and TRBJ2-1, with TRBD1 matching over 8 bases. The CDR3 has 16 amino acids. The germline CDR1 and CDR2 sequences are SGHVS and FNYEAQ. V gave up 1 base and J gave up 8 bases; unmatched junction bases: 10. Here the CDR3 DNA reads TGTGCCAGCAGCTTAGGAGCAGGGGGCGCTTTTTATGAGCAGTTCTTC. This sequence encodes CASSLGAGGAFYEQFF.

This clone was counted a few times. The rearrangement links TRBV20-1 to TRBJ1-1, with D unresolved. Trimming left V 3 bases short and J 13 bases short, with 6 bases between. The CDR3 runs to 8 residues. In germline, CDR1 is DFQATT, CDR2 SNEGSKA (reference sequence). CDR3 in amino acids: CSARSDFF. In nucleotides, the CDR3 is TGCAGTGCTAGGAGTGATTTCTTT.